Ten or more counts support the clone carrying this T cell receptor (beta chain). Its antigen is currently unknown. There are 12 residues in the CDR3. Germline-derived CDR1 and CDR2 are SGHTS and YDEGEE. Between the trimmed V and J ends, which lost 3 bases and 6 bases, there was a span of 7 bases. This specimen belongs to a study of CD8+CD57+ T cells in acquired aplastic anemia. Study context: DNA per sorted CD4+ or CD8+ sample ranged roughly 0.19 to 30 ug, averaging approximately 3.1 ug. Some 10 million reads, on average, were obtained for CD4+ cells from healthy donors. General study findings and limits: Patients and controls shared under 35 CD8+ CDR3 sequences, highly expressed in patients. Researchers reported that CD8+ Simpson's diversity was not significantly different in patients versus controls.

It was genomic DNA that served as the template for profiling TCR beta VDJ and CDR3. TCRdb re-called the reads through MiXCR, storing one row per CDR3 protein. The sample lists some 190,000 distinct CDR3 sequences; approximately 49% were seen once. This TCR came from a human donor in good health. V is TRBV5-8 and J is TRBJ1-5; D unresolved. The sequenced sample consisted of sorted CD4+, CD8+, or CD8+CD57+ T cells (not recorded which) from PBMCs. The CDR3 protein is CASSWVGQPQHF. In DNA form, the CDR3 reads TGTGCCAGCAGCTGGGTAGGTCAGCCCCAGCATTTT.